This T cell receptor (beta chain) was retrieved from a study of EBV T-cell therapy then PD-1 blockade in nasopharyngeal carcinoma. Per the germline V gene, CDR1 is LGHNA and CDR2 is YSLEER. V lost 0 bases to trimming and J lost 3 bases, with 15 bases between them. This CDR3 region has 17 residues. Noted treatment: AdE1-LMPpoly-expanded autologous EBV-specific T-cell therapy followed by anti-PD-1 nivolumab. Only in-frame clones appear in the TCRdb table, and some are missing; sequencing was by immunoSEQ multiplex PCR. This table holds about 23,000 clones, over 75% found once. Details on this clone: Its antigen is currently unknown.

This chain connects TRBV4-3 to TRBJ1-5; tentatively, D is TRBD1 (6 bases). The specimen was CD8+ T cells from blood, collected around day 60 from a patient whose treatment included autologous EBV-specific T cells and nivolumab. The source of this sequence is a man aged 40-49 years with nasopharyngeal carcinoma. In DNA form, the CDR3 reads TGCGCCAGCAGCCAAGATCTATTCGGACAGTTCAATCAGCCCCAGCATTTT. It translates to CASSQDLFGQFNQPQHF.